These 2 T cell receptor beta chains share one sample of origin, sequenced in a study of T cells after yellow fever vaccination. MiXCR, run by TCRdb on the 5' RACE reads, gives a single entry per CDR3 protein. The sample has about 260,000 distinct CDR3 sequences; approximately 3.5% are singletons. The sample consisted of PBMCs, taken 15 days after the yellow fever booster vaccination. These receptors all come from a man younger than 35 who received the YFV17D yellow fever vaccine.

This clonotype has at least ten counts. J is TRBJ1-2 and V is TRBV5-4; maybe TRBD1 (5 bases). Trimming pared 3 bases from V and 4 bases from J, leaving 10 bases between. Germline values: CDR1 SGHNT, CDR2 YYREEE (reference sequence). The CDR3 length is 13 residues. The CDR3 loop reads CASSSSGSYGYTF. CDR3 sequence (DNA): TGTGCCAGCAGCTCCTCAGGGTCCTATGGCTACACCTTC. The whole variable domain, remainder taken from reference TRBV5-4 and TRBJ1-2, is ETGVTQSPTHLIKTRGQQVTLRCSSQSGHNTVSWYQQALGQGPQFIFQYYREEENGRGNFPPRFSGLQFPNYSSELNVNALELDDSALYLCASSSSGSYGYTFGSGTRLTVV.

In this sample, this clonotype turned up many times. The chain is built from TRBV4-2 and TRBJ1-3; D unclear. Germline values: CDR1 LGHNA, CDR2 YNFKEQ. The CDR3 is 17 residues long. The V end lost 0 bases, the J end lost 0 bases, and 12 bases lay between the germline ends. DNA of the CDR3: TGTGCCAGCAGCCAAGATGGGCACCGGGCCTCTGGAAACACCATATATTTT. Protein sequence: CASSQDGHRASGNTIYF.